This is a list of T cell receptor beta chains from one sample in a study of T-cell memory formation after mild COVID-19. TCRdb processed the 5' RACE reads anew with MiXCR; each CDR3 protein has one entry. The sample has around 180,000 distinct CDR3 sequences, roughly 17% seen once. Material for sequencing was PBMCs or a T cell subset sorted from them (not recorded which). These receptors all come from an adult woman who had mild COVID-19 (a few samples of this study predate the infection). Cell type and time point are not known. Each CDR3 is given with its conserved first and last residue. D genes are given only for firm matches. Part of the rows lack a size; the others show once, few, many or a class for expanded clones.

size	J	D	V	CDR3	DNA
-	TRBJ1-3	-	TRBV18	CVTSYAGGVLSGNTIYF	TGTGTCACCAGCTACGCGGGTGGCGTTCTCTCTGGAAACACCATATATTTT
-	TRBJ1-4	-	TRBV7-2	CASSLGHLSELFF	TGTGCCAGCAGCTTAGGACATCTCAGCGAACTGTTTTTT
few	TRBJ1-1	TRBD1	TRBV4-2	CASSQDHTGAGAEAFF	TGTGCCAGCAGCCAAGATCATACAGGGGCAGGGGCTGAAGCTTTCTTT
few	TRBJ2-3	-	TRBV20-1	CSASQGRTDTQYF	TGCAGTGCTAGCCAGGGTAGGACAGATACGCAGTATTTT
-	TRBJ1-6	-	TRBV6-5	CASTLRVRGNSPLHF	TGTGCCAGCACCCTTAGGGTCAGGGGAAATTCACCCCTCCACTTT
few	TRBJ2-7	-	TRBV30	CAWRTGHEQYF	TGTGCCTGGAGGACCGGCCACGAGCAGTACTTC
few	TRBJ2-2	-	TRBV11-3	CASSFGLVGTGELFF	TGTGCCAGCAGCTTCGGGCTAGTGGGTACCGGGGAGCTGTTTTTT
many	TRBJ1-1	TRBD1	TRBV29-1	CSGASGGSGTEAFF	TGCAGCGGCGCCTCAGGGGGCTCGGGCACTGAAGCTTTCTTT
few	TRBJ2-1	-	TRBV25-1	CASSEPGGRYNEQFF	TGTGCCAGCAGTGAGCCCGGGGGCCGGTACAATGAGCAGTTCTTC
few	TRBJ2-7	-	TRBV4-2	CASSQEGAIYEQYF	TGTGCCAGCAGCCAAGAGGGGGCGATTTACGAGCAGTACTTC
-	TRBJ2-1	-	TRBV18	CASSREFNEQFF	TGTGCCAGCTCACGGGAATTCAATGAGCAGTTCTTC
few	TRBJ1-1	-	TRBV5-4	CASSLAASSTEAFF	TGTGCCAGCAGCTTGGCGGCGTCTAGCACTGAAGCTTTCTTT
-	TRBJ1-1	-	TRBV4-2	CASSHPGGRTEAFF	TGTGCCAGCAGCCACCCCGGAGGGCGAACTGAAGCTTTCTTT
few	TRBJ1-1	-	TRBV2	CASSKGGDTEAFF	TGTGCCAGCAGTAAGGGAGGGGACACTGAAGCTTTCTTT
once	TRBJ1-5	-	TRBV11-1	CASSLSGPGNQPQHF	TGTGCCAGCAGCTTGTCCGGGCCGGGCAATCAGCCCCAGCATTTT
-	TRBJ1-4	TRBD1	TRBV25-1	CASSEPGTGGREKLFF	TGTGCCAGCAGTGAACCTGGGACAGGGGGTAGAGAAAAACTGTTTTTT
-	TRBJ2-7	-	TRBV24-1	CATKDSSYEQYF	TGTGCCACCAAGGACAGTTCCTACGAGCAGTACTTC
-	TRBJ1-2	-	TRBV5-1	CASSLDGGSGGYTF	TGCGCCAGCAGCTTGGATGGAGGGTCAGGAGGCTACACCTTC
few	TRBJ2-5	TRBD1	TRBV5-6	CASSLGRGYETQYF	TGTGCCAGCAGCTTGGGCAGGGGGTATGAGACCCAGTACTTC
many	TRBJ2-4	-	TRBV19	CATTQPSGSENIQYF	TGTGCCACCACCCAGCCATCGGGTTCCGAAAACATTCAGTACTTC
few	TRBJ2-2	TRBD2	TRBV12-3/TRBV12-4	CASRASGSNTGELFF	TGTGCCAGCAGAGCTAGCGGGTCGAACACCGGGGAGCTGTTTTTT
few	TRBJ2-3	TRBD2	TRBV5-1	CASSLAVSGSTDTQYF	TGCGCCAGCAGCTTGGCCGTAAGCGGGAGTACAGATACGCAGTATTTT
-	TRBJ2-7	TRBD1	TRBV12-3/TRBV12-4	CASSPFHWGQEWRLYEQYF	TGTGCCAGCAGTCCTTTTCACTGGGGACAGGAGTGGAGGCTCTACGAGCAGTACTTC
few	TRBJ2-7	TRBD2	TRBV12-3/TRBV12-4	CASSGGTSGYEQYF	TGTGCCAGCAGCGGCGGGACTAGCGGGTACGAGCAGTACTTC
few	TRBJ1-6	-	TRBV7-6	CASSSRAEAHEGSPLHF	TGTGCCAGCAGCTCCCGAGCGGAGGCCCATGAGGGTTCACCCCTCCACTTT
few	TRBJ1-2	TRBD1	TRBV5-1	CASSLLNDRVYGYTF	TGCGCCAGCAGCCTCTTGAACGACAGGGTCTATGGCTACACCTTC
many	TRBJ2-1	-	TRBV24-1	CATSDHLTRVYNEQFF	TGTGCCACCAGTGACCATTTGACTAGGGTCTACAATGAGCAGTTCTTC
-	TRBJ2-1	-	TRBV24-1	CATSEGRRNEQFF	TGTGCCACCAGTGAGGGCCGCCGCAATGAGCAGTTCTTC
few	TRBJ2-1	-	TRBV6-6	CASAALATEQFF	TGTGCCAGCGCGGCCTTAGCGACGGAGCAGTTCTTC
few	TRBJ2-1	-	TRBV6-4	CASSDSPQEGGYEQFF	TGTGCCAGCAGTGACTCGCCCCAAGAGGGGGGCTATGAGCAGTTCTTC
-	TRBJ2-5	-	TRBV12-3/TRBV12-4	CASRQEETQYF	TGTGCCAGCCGACAGGAAGAGACCCAGTACTTC
few	TRBJ2-7	-	TRBV7-6	CASSLSDTSGGYEQYF	TGTGCCAGCAGCTTATCGGACACCTCAGGAGGATACGAGCAGTACTTC
-	TRBJ1-2	TRBD1	TRBV15	CATSGGQGLYGYTF	TGTGCCACCAGCGGGGGACAGGGTCTTTATGGCTACACCTTC
-	TRBJ1-2	-	TRBV2	CASRGDSYGYTF	TGTGCCAGCAGAGGAGACAGCTATGGCTACACCTTC
many	TRBJ2-1	-	TRBV7-9	CASSLELADEQFF	TGTGCCAGCAGCTTAGAACTAGCTGATGAGCAGTTCTTC
-	TRBJ1-5	TRBD1	TRBV6-2/TRBV6-3	CASSPPGQGGQPQHF	TGTGCCAGCAGCCCTCCGGGACAGGGAGGACAGCCCCAGCATTTT
few	TRBJ1-1	-	TRBV12-3/TRBV12-4	CASSLVLVSEAFF	TGTGCCAGCAGTTTAGTCCTGGTCTCTGAAGCTTTCTTT
few	TRBJ2-3	-	TRBV6-6	CASSYSTSTDTQYF	TGTGCCAGCAGTTACTCCACTAGCACAGATACGCAGTATTTT
few	TRBJ1-1	-	TRBV5-1	CASSFKDRYTEAFF	TGCGCCAGCAGCTTTAAAGATCGGTACACTGAAGCTTTCTTT
few	TRBJ2-2	TRBD2	TRBV5-6	CASSFGAGRNTGELFF	TGTGCCAGCAGCTTTGGAGCGGGGCGAAACACCGGGGAGCTGTTTTTT
-	TRBJ2-6	-	TRBV3-1	CASSPSPGDAGANVLTF	TGTGCCAGCAGCCCTTCCCCGGGGGACGCTGGGGCCAACGTCCTGACTTTC
-	TRBJ2-6	-	TRBV10-3	CAINSGANVLTF	TGTGCCATCAACTCTGGGGCCAACGTCCTGACTTTC
-	TRBJ2-5	-	TRBV5-6	CASSLIQETQYF	TGTGCCAGCAGCTTGATCCAAGAGACCCAGTACTTC
few	TRBJ2-1	-	TRBV2	CASSGIGADNEQFF	TGTGCCAGCAGTGGAATTGGGGCCGACAATGAGCAGTTCTTC
few	TRBJ2-3	TRBD1	TRBV7-3	CASSGTGGNTQYF	TGTGCCAGCAGCGGGACAGGGGGAAATACGCAGTATTTT
few	TRBJ2-3	TRBD2	TRBV12-3/TRBV12-4	CASSLTSGYTDTQYF	TGTGCCAGCAGTTTGACTAGCGGGTACACAGATACGCAGTATTTT
few	TRBJ2-5	-	TRBV10-3	CAISVEETQYF	TGTGCCATCAGTGTTGAAGAGACCCAGTACTTC
few	TRBJ2-2	-	TRBV6-2/TRBV6-3	CASSPWRTGELFF	TGTGCCAGCAGTCCGTGGCGGACCGGGGAGCTGTTTTTT
-	TRBJ1-3	-	TRBV19	CASSTAGDAGNTIYF	TGTGCCAGTAGTACGGCAGGGGACGCTGGAAACACCATATATTTT
-	TRBJ2-3	TRBD2	TRBV12-3/TRBV12-4	CASRGLAPSTDTQYF	TGTGCCAGCAGGGGACTAGCGCCTAGCACAGATACGCAGTATTTT
few	TRBJ2-5	TRBD1	TRBV5-1	CASSLHGTGGTQTQYF	TGCGCCAGCAGCTTACACGGGACAGGTGGGACCCAAACCCAGTACTTC
few	TRBJ2-3	TRBD2	TRBV9	CASSAQPGLAADTQYF	TGTGCCAGCAGCGCACAGCCGGGACTAGCGGCAGATACGCAGTATTTT
many	TRBJ1-2	TRBD1	TRBV5-1	CASSPTGWSPNYGYTF	TGCGCCAGCAGCCCGACAGGGTGGTCTCCTAACTATGGCTACACCTTC
-	TRBJ2-2	-	TRBV11-2	CASSSLGEAGELFF	TGTGCCAGCAGCTCCTTAGGGGAGGCCGGGGAGCTGTTTTTT
-	TRBJ2-1	TRBD1	TRBV7-9	CASSTRQGSYNEQFF	TGTGCCAGCAGCACCCGACAGGGCTCCTACAATGAGCAGTTCTTC
many	TRBJ2-3	-	TRBV5-1	CASSFILTDTQYF	TGCGCCAGCAGCTTTATTTTGACAGATACGCAGTATTTT
few	TRBJ2-1	TRBD2	TRBV6-1	CASSESGGARYNEQFF	TGTGCCAGCAGTGAGAGCGGGGGGGCCCGCTACAATGAGCAGTTCTTC